Shown below are 12 T cell receptor beta chains from a single sample sequenced in a study of T cell responses to AZD1222 COVID-19 vaccine (dated by TCRdb to about 2021). Libraries were made using the immunoSEQ multiplex PCR assay. The immuneACCESS repertoire file appears here via TCRdb, limited to in-frame rearrangements. These files lack a portion of the clones; in checked studies, under half of the deficit traces to unresolved V genes, and the cause of the others is not known. The sample table contains some 85,000 clones; only one count was recorded for about nine tenths of them. Roughly a quarter of the sample lies in the top ten. According to the study, the label for this sample's time point signals: baseline before first vaccination. The source material was peripheral blood, sampled on day 0 of AZD1222 vaccination. These receptors all come from an adult in good health.

Only a few counts were recorded for this clone. The chain employs TRBV7-3 and TRBJ2-7; D is possibly TRBD1 (6 bases). CDR1 is SGHTA, CDR2 FQGTGA, per germline. With 6 bases removed from V and 4 bases from J, the gap between germline ends came to 13 bases. This CDR3 is built from 13 residues. This chain's CDR3 is CASSQGMEYEQYF. The CDR3 nucleotides are TGTGCCAGCAGTCAGGGGATGGAATACGAGCAGTACTTC.

The V and J genes are TRBV19 and TRBJ2-2; 9 nucleotides match TRBD1. The germline gives CDR1 LNHDA, CDR2 SQIVND (reference sequence). The CDR3 is 16 amino acids. J lost 5 bases, V lost 3 bases, and 7 bases had no gene match. DNA for the CDR3: TGTGCCAGTAGTATTGGGGACAGGGCTGAAACCGGGGAGCTGTTTTTT. Translating gives CASSIGDRAETGELFF.

This chain uses TRBV10-3 with TRBJ2-1; D is unresolved. Germline CDR1 reads ENHRY; CDR2 reads SYGVKD. Trimming stripped 8 bases from V and 5 bases from J, with 10 bases between. The CDR3 loop spans 12 amino acids. This chain's CDR3 is CAIATTDNEQFF. CDR3 nucleotides: TGTGCCATCGCAACGACCGACAATGAGCAGTTCTTC.

The chain links TRBV19 to TRBJ1-2; 7 positions agree with TRBD1. V was clipped by 10 bases and J by 1 base; unmatched bases: 15. Germline assignment: CDR1 LNHDA and CDR2 SQIVND (reference sequence). The CDR3 contains 16 residues. Written as DNA, the CDR3 is TGTGCCACCCTGAGTGGGACAGATATTTTTAACTATGGCTACACCTTC. It encodes CATLSGTDIFNYGYTF.

The V call is TRBV29-1, the J call TRBJ2-7, with TRBD2 identical over 14 bases. Germline values: CDR1 SQVTM, CDR2 ANQGSEA. The length of the CDR3 is 14 residues. Germline trimming cut 4 bases from V and 3 bases from J; bases unmatched to any gene: 2. DNA for the CDR3: TGCAGCGTTGGACTAGCGGGAGGGGACTACGAGCAGTACTTC. Protein: CSVGLAGGDYEQYF.

The J gene is TRBJ2-7, the V gene TRBV7-2, with D unresolved. CDR3 length: 16 amino acids. Germline V gene sequence: CDR1 SGHTA, CDR2 FQGNSA. Trimming removed 0 bases at V and 4 bases at J, with 16 bases between. The CDR3 protein is CASSLAGTPVIYEQYF. Here the CDR3 DNA reads TGTGCCAGCAGCTTAGCCGGTACGCCAGTAATTTACGAGCAGTACTTC.

V usage is TRBV28 and J usage is TRBJ1-2; D not resolved. The CDR3 contains 13 residues. V lost 5 bases to trimming and J lost 2 bases, with 9 bases between them. CDR1 is MDHEN and CDR2 is SYDVKM in the germline V gene. This CDR3 reads CASSPRGNYGYTF. The CDR3 DNA follows: TGTGCCAGCAGTCCCCGCGGCAACTATGGCTACACCTTC.

This chain connects TRBV28 to TRBJ2-3; 9 bases are a match to TRBD2. V shed 2 bases and J 3 bases; nucleotides not matched to a gene: 6. CDR1 is MDHEN and CDR2 is SYDVKM in the germline V gene. This CDR3 is built from 16 residues. The CDR3 DNA sequence: TGTGCCAGCAGTTTAAGTAGCGGGAGTGGGACAGATACGCAGTATTTT. It encodes CASSLSSGSGTDTQYF.

The chain uses TRBV2 and TRBJ1-5, with D maybe TRBD1 (6 bases). V was trimmed by 5 bases and J by 5 bases, leaving 22 bases between them. This CDR3 spans 17 amino acids. Germline CDR1 reads SNHLY; CDR2 reads FYNNEI. The DNA for the CDR3 is TGTGCCAGCAGTTTGACAGGAAACTATTCGAGGGATCAGCCCCAGCATTTT. Residues: CASSLTGNYSRDQPQHF. The whole variable domain, remainder taken from reference TRBV2 and TRBJ1-5, is EPEVTQTPSHQVTQMGQEVILRCVPISNHLYFYWYRQILGQKVEFLVSFYNNEISEKSEIFDDQFSVERPDGSNFTLKIRSTKLEDSAMYFCASSLTGNYSRDQPQHFGDGTRLSIL.

This clone showed up just a few times. As DNA, the CDR3 is TGCGCCAGCAGCCAAGGGTTCCGACAGCCCGGAAACACCATATATTTT. Its protein product is CASSQGFRQPGNTIYF. The chain recombines TRBV4-1 with TRBJ1-3, with D perhaps TRBD1 (5 bases). Germline V CDR1 and CDR2: MGHRA, YSYEKL. This CDR3 has 16 amino acids. V lost 1 base, J lost 4 bases, and 14 bases lay in between.

V and J are TRBV29-1 and TRBJ2-6; no firm D call. This CDR3 has 16 residues. Germline lookup yields CDR1 SQVTM and CDR2 ANQGSEA. V was shortened by 2 bases and J by 1 base, with 12 bases between the two germline ends. The CDR3 region is CSVETKGGSGANVLTF. CDR3 sequence (DNA): TGCAGCGTTGAAACGAAGGGTGGGTCTGGGGCCAACGTCCTGACTTTC.

This chain connects TRBV3-1 (or the pseudogene TRBV3-2) to TRBJ1-6, with TRBD1 matching over 8 bases. Per germline, CDR1 LGHDT and CDR2 YNNKEL (reference sequence). J was trimmed by 10 bases and V by 6 bases; bases with no gene match: 11. The CDR3 consists of 15 residues. The CDR3, as DNA: TGTGCCAGCAGATCACTCGGACAGGGACACTCACCCCTCCACTTT. It is translated as CASRSLGQGHSPLHF.